This passage covers 18 T cell receptor beta chains from one sample sequenced in a study of blood T cell repertoires in COVID-19 (dated by TCRdb to about 2020). The library was prepared using the immunoSEQ multiplex PCR assay. TCRdb re-hosts the immuneACCESS table, in-frame sequences only. Its copies lack some clones; in the studies checked, an unresolved V gene accounts for under half of them, and the cause for the rest is not known. The sample yields roughly 200,000 clones; roughly 77% were counted once. The ten largest clones take up about 6.5% of the sample. Sequencing was performed on peripheral blood. Receptor source: a man between 70 and 80 years old with active or convalescent COVID-19.

V gene TRBV9 combines with J gene TRBJ2-1; the match to TRBD2 covers 8 bases. CDR3 length: 16 amino acids. Germline V gene data show CDR1 as SGDLS and CDR2 as YYNGEE. Trimming removed 0 bases from V and 9 bases from J; junction bases left unmatched: 11. The CDR3 loop reads CASSVGIPGLVTEQFF. CDR3 in DNA: TGTGCCAGCAGCGTAGGAATACCGGGACTAGTAACTGAGCAGTTCTTC.

The chain has TRBV5-4 and TRBJ2-2; tentatively, D is TRBD2 (5 bases). CDR3 size: 13 residues. The ends were cut back, 4 bases at V and 5 bases at J, with 9 bases in the middle. Germline V gene sequence: CDR1 SGHNT, CDR2 YYREEE (reference sequence). CDR3 in DNA: TGTGCCAGCAGCCCCCGGGGTACCGGGGAGCTGTTTTTT. It yields the protein CASSPRGTGELFF. Full variable domain (missing parts from reference TRBV5-4 and TRBJ2-2): ETGVTQSPTHLIKTRGQQVTLRCSSQSGHNTVSWYQQALGQGPQFIFQYYREEENGRGNFPPRFSGLQFPNYSSELNVNALELDDSALYLCASSPRGTGELFFGEGSRLTVL.

The chain employs TRBV7-6 and TRBJ2-1; 8 bases match TRBD2. The junction had 14 bases not matched to a gene; V was cut back by 2 bases and J by 8 bases. This CDR3 has 17 amino acids. The V gene's germline CDR1 is SGHVS and CDR2 FNYEAQ. CDR3 DNA: TGTGCCAGCAGCTTAAGGATAAGCGGGAGTACGCCCGATGAGCAGTTCTTC. Amino acids: CASSLRISGSTPDEQFF.

The chain uses TRBV5-1 and TRBJ2-7; TRBD2 agrees at 10 bases. The CDR3 totals 16 residues. V dropped 4 bases and J dropped 9; count of bases not matched to a gene: 16. Germline V lookup: CDR1 SGHRS, CDR2 YFSETQ. CDR3 sequence reads: CASSRTPSGGTGGQYF. The DNA for the CDR3 is TGCGCCAGCAGCCGAACACCTAGCGGGGGCACTGGGGGGCAGTACTTC. Variable domain in full (rest from reference TRBV5-1 and TRBJ2-7): KAGVTQTPRYLIKTRGQQVTLSCSPISGHRSVSWYQQTPGQGLQFLFEYFSETQRNKGNFPGRFSGRQFSNSRSEMNVSTLELGDSALYLCASSRTPSGGTGGQYFGPGTRLTVT.

This chain connects TRBV19 to TRBJ2-1, with TRBD1 matching 9 bases. CDR1 is LNHDA and CDR2 is SQIVND in the germline V gene (reference sequence). Trimming removed 3 bases from V and 4 bases from J; junction bases left unmatched: 4. This CDR3 region has 15 residues. The CDR3 region has the DNA TGTGCCAGTAGTATGAACAGGGGGCTGTACAATGAGCAGTTCTTC. Amino acid sequence: CASSMNRGLYNEQFF.

The CDR3 bases are TGTGCCTGGGGAGCTGACACAGGGAATCAGCCCCAGCATTTT. The encoded protein is CAWGADTGNQPQHF. This chain connects TRBV30 to TRBJ1-5; a weak D match, TRBD1 (6 bases). The CDR3 sequence is 14 residues long. V dropped 5 bases and J dropped 4 bases, with 15 bases sitting between them. CDR1 and CDR2 from the germline V gene are GTSNPN and SVGIG (reference sequence).

This clone was detected only a few times. The chain couples TRBV18 to TRBJ1-2, with D uncertain. The CDR3 consists of 14 residues. Germline assignment: CDR1 KGHSH and CDR2 LQKENI. Trimming took 0 bases from V and 8 from J, leaving 13 bases between them. CDR3 protein: CASSPPATISGYTF. As DNA, the CDR3 is TGTGCCAGCTCACCACCGGCGACAATCAGCGGCTACACCTTC.

The gene calls are TRBV4-2 and TRBJ2-5; 7 nucleotides agree with TRBD1. In germline, CDR1 is LGHNA, CDR2 YNFKEQ. With 3 bases clipped from V and 1 base from J, the junction kept 14 bases outside the gene matches. The length of the CDR3 is 18 residues. CDR3 region: CASSQELQGSPIQETQYF. In DNA, the CDR3 is TGTGCCAGCAGCCAGGAACTACAGGGGAGCCCAATCCAAGAGACCCAGTACTTC.

V usage is TRBV5-1 and J usage is TRBJ1-4, with D possibly TRBD1 on 5 matching bases. This CDR3 contains 15 residues. CDR1 SGHRS and CDR2 YFSETQ come from the germline V gene. V was trimmed by 0 bases and J by 7 bases, leaving 13 bases between them. The CDR3 reads CASSLEGREGEKLFF. The DNA of the CDR3 is TGCGCCAGCAGCTTGGAGGGCAGGGAGGGTGAAAAACTGTTTTTT.

There are a few counts of this clone. The chain is built from TRBV20-1 and TRBJ1-2; D not certain. The V gene's germline CDR1 is DFQATT and CDR2 SNEGSKA (reference sequence). The CDR3 has 11 residues. V lost 5 bases, J lost 3 bases, and 7 bases lay in between. The CDR3 bases are TGCAGTGCTCAGTTTGACTATGGCTACACCTTC. Translation: CSAQFDYGYTF.

The J gene is TRBJ1-2, the V gene TRBV5-1; 9 bases are a match to TRBD1. V was pared by 2 bases and J by 3 bases, with 11 bases of the junction left unmatched. From germline, CDR1 is SGHRS and CDR2 YFSETQ. This CDR3 is built from 17 residues. The CDR3 protein is CASSFLVQGAPDYGYTF. CDR3 bases: TGCGCCAGCAGCTTCTTAGTACAGGGGGCGCCGGACTATGGCTACACCTTC.

The chain has TRBV5-4 and TRBJ2-1, with 9 bases identical to TRBD2. The CDR3 length is 15 residues. The germline V gene encodes CDR1 SGHNT and CDR2 YYREEE (reference sequence). V gave up 1 base and J gave up 6 bases; unmatched junction bases: 5. The CDR3 region has the DNA TGTGCCAGCAGCTTGATGACTAGCGGACGCAATGAGCAGTTCTTC. The encoded protein is CASSLMTSGRNEQFF.

The chain carries TRBV27 and TRBJ2-3, with 11 positions matching TRBD2. The trim removed 8 bases at V and 5 bases at J, leaving 6 bases unmatched. CDR3 length: 14 residues. In germline, CDR1 is MNHEY, CDR2 SMNVEV (reference sequence). CDR3 residues: CASGTSGAKDTQYF. Written as DNA, the CDR3 is TGTGCCAGCGGGACTAGCGGAGCCAAAGATACGCAGTATTTT.

This clone was picked up a small number of times. The J gene is TRBJ2-1, the V gene TRBV27; 13 nucleotides match TRBD2. The V segment lost 6 bases and the J segment 8 bases; nucleotides outside the gene matches: 7. CDR1 MNHEY and CDR2 SMNVEV come from the germline V gene (reference sequence). This CDR3 has 15 amino acids. In DNA, the CDR3 is TGTGCCAGCAGCTGGACTAGCGGGAGCTGGGATGAGCAGTTCTTC. Its translation: CASSWTSGSWDEQFF.

The sample holds one count of this clone. The chain joins TRBV19 to TRBJ1-3; 11 positions agree with TRBD1. Germline CDR1 and CDR2: LNHDA and SQIVND (reference sequence). The V segment lost 5 bases and the J segment 2 bases; nucleotides outside the gene matches: 2. This CDR3 has 15 residues. The CDR3 DNA reads as TGTGCCAGTAGTCCGGGACAGGGGGCTGGAAACACCATATATTTT. This sequence encodes CASSPGQGAGNTIYF.

This clone was observed a few times. The V and J genes are TRBV3-1 (or the pseudogene TRBV3-2) and TRBJ2-1, with 12 bases aligning to TRBD2. V trimming: 2 bases; J trimming: 5 bases; junction bases outside the gene matches: 7. Germline V lookup: CDR1 LGHDT, CDR2 YNNKEL (reference sequence). CDR3 length: 17 residues. DNA of the CDR3: TGTGCCAGCAGCCAACGGACTAGCGGGGTCATTAACAATGAGCAGTTCTTC. Amino acids: CASSQRTSGVINNEQFF.

V and J are TRBV6-2 or TRBV6-3 and TRBJ1-6; D might be TRBD1 (6 bases). Trimming left V 6 bases short and J 7 bases short, with 16 bases between. Germline V CDR1 and CDR2: MNHEY, SVGEGT. The CDR3 runs to 15 residues. The CDR3: CASSRLYTGNSPLHF. The CDR3 bases are TGTGCCAGCAGCCGTCTATATACAGGGAATTCACCCCTCCACTTT.

V and J are TRBV6-5 and TRBJ1-4; 9 nucleotides line up with TRBD1. Germline assignment: CDR1 MNHEY and CDR2 SVGAGI. V was pared by 7 bases and J by 8 bases, with 8 bases of the junction left unmatched. The CDR3 totals 14 residues. CDR3 region: CASTLDRGGEKLFF. The CDR3 DNA follows: TGTGCCAGCACCCTGGACAGGGGAGGCGAAAAACTGTTTTTT.